The sequence of this TCR beta chain was determined in a study of blood T cell repertoires in COVID-19. Across the study: Donors in the United States, Italy and Spain gave samples during acute or convalescent COVID-19. In each case, the material was cDNA or gDNA derived from T cells, B-cell-depleted T cells, or PBMCs.

Germline trimming cut 5 bases from V and 0 bases from J; bases unmatched to any gene: 11. Germline V lookup: CDR1 LNHDA, CDR2 SQIVND (reference sequence). The CDR3 is 19 amino acids. In the source study's methods: Estimated nucleated cell counts came from reference gene primer amplification. The data were produced by immunoSEQ multiplex PCR, yet TCRdb's version contains in-frame clones alone and is incomplete. The DNA was the basis for D and trimming; V, J and clone size are from that table. The data hold roughly 67,000 clones, with 83% observed a single time. A few counts support this clone. The receptor was isolated from an older woman with acute or convalescent COVID-19. The sample taken for sequencing was peripheral blood. The chain is built from TRBV19 and TRBJ2-4; 12 nucleotides agree with TRBD2. The CDR3: CASSPGGLAGYLAKNIQYF. The CDR3 DNA reads TGTGCCAGTAGTCCAGGAGGACTAGCGGGGTATTTAGCCAAAAACATTCAGTACTTC. The full variable domain, rest sourced from reference TRBV19 and TRBJ2-4, is DGGITQSPKYLFRKEGQNVTLSCEQNLNHDAMYWYRQDPGQGLRLIYYSQIVNDFQKGDIAEGYSVSREKKESFPLTVTSAQKNPTAFYLCASSPGGLAGYLAKNIQYFGAGTRLSVL.